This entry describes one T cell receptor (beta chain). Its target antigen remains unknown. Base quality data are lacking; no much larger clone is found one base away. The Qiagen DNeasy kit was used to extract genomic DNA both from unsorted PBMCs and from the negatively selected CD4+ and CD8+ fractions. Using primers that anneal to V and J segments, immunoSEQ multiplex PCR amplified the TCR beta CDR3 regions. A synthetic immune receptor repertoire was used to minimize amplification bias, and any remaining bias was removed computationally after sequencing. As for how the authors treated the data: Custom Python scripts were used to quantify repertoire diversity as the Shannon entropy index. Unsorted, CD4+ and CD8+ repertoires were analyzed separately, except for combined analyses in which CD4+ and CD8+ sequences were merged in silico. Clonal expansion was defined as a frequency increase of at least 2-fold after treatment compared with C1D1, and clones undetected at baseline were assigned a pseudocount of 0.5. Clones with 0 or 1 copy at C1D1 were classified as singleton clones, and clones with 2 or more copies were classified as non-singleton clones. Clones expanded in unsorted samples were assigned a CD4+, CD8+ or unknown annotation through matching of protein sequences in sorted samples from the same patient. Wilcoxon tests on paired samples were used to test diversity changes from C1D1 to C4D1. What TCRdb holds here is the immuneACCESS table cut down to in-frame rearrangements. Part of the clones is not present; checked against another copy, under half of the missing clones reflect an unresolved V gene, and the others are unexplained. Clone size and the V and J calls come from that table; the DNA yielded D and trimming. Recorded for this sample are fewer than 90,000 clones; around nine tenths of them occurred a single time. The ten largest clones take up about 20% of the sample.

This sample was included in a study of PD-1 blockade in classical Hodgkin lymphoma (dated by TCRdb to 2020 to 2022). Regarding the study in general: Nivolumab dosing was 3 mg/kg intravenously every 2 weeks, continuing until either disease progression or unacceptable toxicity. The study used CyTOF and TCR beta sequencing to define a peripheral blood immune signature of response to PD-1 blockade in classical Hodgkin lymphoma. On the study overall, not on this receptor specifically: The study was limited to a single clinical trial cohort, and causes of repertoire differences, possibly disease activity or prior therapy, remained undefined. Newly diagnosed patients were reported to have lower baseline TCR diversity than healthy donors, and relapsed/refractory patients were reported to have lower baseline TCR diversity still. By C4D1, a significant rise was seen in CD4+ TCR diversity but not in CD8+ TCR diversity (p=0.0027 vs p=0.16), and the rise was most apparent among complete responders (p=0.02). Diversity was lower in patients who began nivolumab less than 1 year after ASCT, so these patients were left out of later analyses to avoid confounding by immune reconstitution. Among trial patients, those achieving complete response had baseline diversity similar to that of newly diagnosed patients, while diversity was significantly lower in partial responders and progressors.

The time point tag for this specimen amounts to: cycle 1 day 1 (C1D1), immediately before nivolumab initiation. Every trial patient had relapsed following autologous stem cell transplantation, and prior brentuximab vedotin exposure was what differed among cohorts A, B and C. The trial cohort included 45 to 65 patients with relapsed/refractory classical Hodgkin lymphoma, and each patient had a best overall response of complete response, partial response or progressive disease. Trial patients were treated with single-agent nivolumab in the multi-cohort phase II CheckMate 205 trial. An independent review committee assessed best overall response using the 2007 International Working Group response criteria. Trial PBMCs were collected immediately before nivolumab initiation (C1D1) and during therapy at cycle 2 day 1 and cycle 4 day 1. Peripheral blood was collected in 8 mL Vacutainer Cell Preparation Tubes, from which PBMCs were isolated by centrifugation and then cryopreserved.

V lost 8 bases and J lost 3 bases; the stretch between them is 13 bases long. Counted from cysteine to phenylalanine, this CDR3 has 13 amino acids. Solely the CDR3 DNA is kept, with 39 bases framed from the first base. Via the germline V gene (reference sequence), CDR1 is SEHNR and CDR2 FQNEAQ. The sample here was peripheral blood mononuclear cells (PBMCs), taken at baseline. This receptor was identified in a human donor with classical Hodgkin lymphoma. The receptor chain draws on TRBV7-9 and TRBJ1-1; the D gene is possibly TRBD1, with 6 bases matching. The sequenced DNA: TGTGCCAGCCACACCAAGGGGGACACTGAAGCTTTCTTT. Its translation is CASHTKGDTEAFF.